Reported below is one T cell receptor (beta chain). Antigen unknown. The data were taken from a study of cytomegalovirus exposure and HLA in healthy donors. Study results and caveats: In a later analysis, productive TCRs from donors in an Asian-associated ancestry cluster reportedly carried fewer N-insertions than the cohort mean. The classifier, whose performance was assessed in both the original and validation cohorts, reportedly diagnosed cytomegalovirus status with high specificity and sensitivity. Associated with HLA alleles at 0.05 false discovery rate in a later analysis were 16,951 TCR beta sequences.

The PCR contained 60 Vbeta and 13 Jbeta primers. The repertoire was sequenced with immunoSEQ multiplex PCR; TCRdb's copy has only in-frame clones and lacks some. The sample consists of 150,000 to 200,000 clones, about 81% of them appearing once. The CDR3 length is 16 residues. Germline lookup yields CDR1 LNHNV and CDR2 YYDKDF (reference sequence). The J segment lost 6 bases and the V segment lost 0 bases, leaving 8 bases of the junction unmatched. Sequencing used PBMCs. The rearrangement uses TRBV15 and TRBJ2-7; 10 nucleotides line up with TRBD2. The sequence was collected from a woman between 45 and 65 years old in good health and CMV-seropositive. The CDR3 bases are TGTGCCACCAGCAGAGAGCTAGCGGGGGCCCCTTCCGAGCAGTACTTC. Its protein is CATSRELAGAPSEQYF.